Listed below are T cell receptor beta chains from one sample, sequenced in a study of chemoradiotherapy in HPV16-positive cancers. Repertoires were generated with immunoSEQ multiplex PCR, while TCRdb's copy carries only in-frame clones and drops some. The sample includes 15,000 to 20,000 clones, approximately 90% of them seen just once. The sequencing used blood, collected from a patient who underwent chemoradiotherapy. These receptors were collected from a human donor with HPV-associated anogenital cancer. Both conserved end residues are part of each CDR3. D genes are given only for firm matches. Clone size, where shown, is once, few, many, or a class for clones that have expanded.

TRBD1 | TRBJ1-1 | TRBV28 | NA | TGTGCCAGCAGAGGGACAGGGCCGAATACTGAAGCTTTCTTT | CASRGTGPNTEAFF
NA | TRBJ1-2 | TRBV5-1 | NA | TGCGCCAGCAAAGGGGAGTGGGACTATGGCTACACCTTC | CASKGEWDYGYTF
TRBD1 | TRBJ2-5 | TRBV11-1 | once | TGTGCCAGCAGCTCTACCGACAGAGGGGGCGAGACCCAGTACTTC | CASSSTDRGGETQYF
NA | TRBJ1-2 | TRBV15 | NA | TGTGCCACCAGCAGAGATATGGCAGGGAACGGAGGCTACACCTTC | CATSRDMAGNGGYTF
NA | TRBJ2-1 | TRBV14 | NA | TGTGCCAGCAGCCCACTTGGCCGGGACCAACAGTACAATGAGCAGTTCTTC | CASSPLGRDQQYNEQFF
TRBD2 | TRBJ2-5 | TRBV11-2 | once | TGTGCCAGCAGCTTTCTAGCGGGGGGGAAAGAAGAGACCCAGTACTTC | CASSFLAGGKEETQYF
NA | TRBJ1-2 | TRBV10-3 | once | TGTGCCATCAGTGACCAGGGGATATCTAACTATGGCTACACCTTC | CAISDQGISNYGYTF
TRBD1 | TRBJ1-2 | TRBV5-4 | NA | TGTGCCAGCAGCGGAGGACAGGGGGTCTATGGCTACACCTTC | CASSGGQGVYGYTF
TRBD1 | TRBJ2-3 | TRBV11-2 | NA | TGTGCCAGCAGCCAGAGGGACAGGGGATGGGGCACAGATACGCAGTATTTT | CASSQRDRGWGTDTQYF
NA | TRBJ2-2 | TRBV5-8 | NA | TGTGCCAGCAGCCCTAGCACCTTCCAGTACACCGGGGAGCTGTTTTTT | CASSPSTFQYTGELFF
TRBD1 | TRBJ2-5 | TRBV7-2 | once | TGTGCCAGCAGTTTGGCGACAGGGGTTGAGGAGACCCAGTACTTC | CASSLATGVEETQYF
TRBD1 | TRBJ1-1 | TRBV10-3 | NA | TGTGCCATCAGGGCCGGACAGGGAATGAACACTGAAGCTTTCTTT | CAIRAGQGMNTEAFF
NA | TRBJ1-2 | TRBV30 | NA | TGTGCCTGGAGTCTGGACATCTATGGCTACACCTTC | CAWSLDIYGYTF
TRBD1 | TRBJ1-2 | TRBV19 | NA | TGTGCCAGTAGTAGTTTTCGGACAGGCTTCTATGGCTACACCTTC | CASSSFRTGFYGYTF
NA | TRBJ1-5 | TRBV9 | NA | TGTGCCAGCAGCGTAGGAGACAGCCCCAATCAGCCCCAGCATTTT | CASSVGDSPNQPQHF
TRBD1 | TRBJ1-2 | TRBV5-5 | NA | TGTGCCAGCAGCTTGGGACAGGGGAATGGTGGCTACACCTTC | CASSLGQGNGGYTF